This T cell receptor (beta chain) is from a study of blood T cells in healthy people across ages. General study findings and limits: Age showed a roughly linear inverse relationship with TCR beta diversity per million T cells.

Per germline, CDR1 MNHEY and CDR2 SMNVEV (reference sequence). This CDR3 spans 14 amino acids. Trimming removed 2 bases at V and 5 bases at J, with 10 bases between. On this clonotype itself: As yet, its antigen is unknown.

Each sample had at least 7 million PBMCs isolated. Total RNA extracted from each sample amounted to at least 5 micrograms. Using a J-beta primer mix together with a sample-barcoded 5' primer, a second PCR was run for roughly 6 to 11 cycles. TCRdb reprocessed the 5' RACE reads with MiXCR, giving one entry per CDR3 protein. The sample comprises 850,000 to 1,100,000 distinct CDR3 sequences, roughly two fifths of which are singletons, and less than 15% rests with the top ten. The rearrangement links TRBV27 to TRBJ1-5, with D perhaps matching TRBD1 (5 bases). Sequencing used blood. The clonotype originates from a man between 18 and 29 years old in good health. CDR3 in amino acids: CASSLGHGDQPQHF. For the CDR3, the DNA is TGTGCCAGCAGTTTAGGACACGGGGATCAGCCCCAGCATTTT.